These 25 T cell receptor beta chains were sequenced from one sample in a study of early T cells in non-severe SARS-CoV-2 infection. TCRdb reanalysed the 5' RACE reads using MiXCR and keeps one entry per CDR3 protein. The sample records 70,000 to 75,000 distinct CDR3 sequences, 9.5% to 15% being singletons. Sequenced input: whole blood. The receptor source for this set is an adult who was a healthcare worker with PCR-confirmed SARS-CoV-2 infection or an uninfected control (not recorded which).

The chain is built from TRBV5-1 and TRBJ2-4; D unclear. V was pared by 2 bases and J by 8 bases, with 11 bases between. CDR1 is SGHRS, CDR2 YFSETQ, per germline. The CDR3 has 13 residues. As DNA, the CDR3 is TGCGCCAGCAGCTTAGGCCAGACGCACATTCAGTACTTC. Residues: CASSLGQTHIQYF.

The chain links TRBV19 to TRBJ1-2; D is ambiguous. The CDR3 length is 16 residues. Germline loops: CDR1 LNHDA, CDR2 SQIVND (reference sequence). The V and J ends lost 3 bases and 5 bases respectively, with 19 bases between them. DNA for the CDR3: TGTGCCAGTAGTATCTTGGGAGGCAGCCTCCATTATGGCTACACCTTC. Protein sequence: CASSILGGSLHYGYTF.

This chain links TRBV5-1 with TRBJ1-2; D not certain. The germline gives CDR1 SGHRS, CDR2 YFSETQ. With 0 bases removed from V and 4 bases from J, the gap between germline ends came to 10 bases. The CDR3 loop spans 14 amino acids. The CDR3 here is CASSLGAATYGYTF. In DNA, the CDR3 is TGCGCCAGCAGCTTGGGGGCCGCCACCTATGGCTACACCTTC.

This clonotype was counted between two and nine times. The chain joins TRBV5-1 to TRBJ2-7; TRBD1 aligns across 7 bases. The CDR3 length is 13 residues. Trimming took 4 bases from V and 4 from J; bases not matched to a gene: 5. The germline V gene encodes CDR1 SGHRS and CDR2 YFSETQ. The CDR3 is CASSLDREYEQYF. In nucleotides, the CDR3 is TGCGCCAGCAGCCTCGACAGGGAGTACGAGCAGTACTTC.

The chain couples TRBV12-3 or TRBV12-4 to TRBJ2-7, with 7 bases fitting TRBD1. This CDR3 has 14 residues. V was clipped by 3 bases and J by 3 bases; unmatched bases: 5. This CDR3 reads CASSFRTGGYEQYF. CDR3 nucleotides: TGTGCCAGCAGTTTCCGGACAGGAGGCTACGAGCAGTACTTC.

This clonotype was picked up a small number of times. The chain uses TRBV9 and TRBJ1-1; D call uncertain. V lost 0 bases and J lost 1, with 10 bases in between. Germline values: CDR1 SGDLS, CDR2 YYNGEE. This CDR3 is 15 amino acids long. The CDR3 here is CASSVAFTANTEAFF. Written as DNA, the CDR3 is TGTGCCAGCAGCGTAGCTTTCACAGCGAACACTGAAGCTTTCTTT.

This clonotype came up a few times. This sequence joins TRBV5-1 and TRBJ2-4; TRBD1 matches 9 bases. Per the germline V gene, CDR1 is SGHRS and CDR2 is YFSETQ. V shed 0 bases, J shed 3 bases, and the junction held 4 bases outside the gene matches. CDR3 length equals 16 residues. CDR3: CASSLEGQGVKNIQYF. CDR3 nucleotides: TGCGCCAGCAGCTTGGAGGGACAGGGTGTCAAAAACATTCAGTACTTC. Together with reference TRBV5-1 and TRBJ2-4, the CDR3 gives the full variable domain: KAGVTQTPRYLIKTRGQQVTLSCSPISGHRSVSWYQQTPGQGLQFLFEYFSETQRNKGNFPGRFSGRQFSNSRSEMNVSTLELGDSALYLCASSLEGQGVKNIQYFGAGTRLSVL.

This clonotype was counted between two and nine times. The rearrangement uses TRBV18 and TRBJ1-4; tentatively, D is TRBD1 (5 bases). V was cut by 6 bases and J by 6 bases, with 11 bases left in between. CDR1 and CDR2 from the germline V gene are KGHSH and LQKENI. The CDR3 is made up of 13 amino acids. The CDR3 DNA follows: TGTGCCAGCTCCCCGCTGGGGGATGAAAAACTGTTTTTT. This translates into CASSPLGDEKLFF.

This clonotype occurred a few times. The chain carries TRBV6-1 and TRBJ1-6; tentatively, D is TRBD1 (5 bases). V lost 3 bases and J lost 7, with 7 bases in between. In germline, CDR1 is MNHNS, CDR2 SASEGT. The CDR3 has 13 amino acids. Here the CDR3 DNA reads TGTGCCAGCAGTGACTGGGGGAATTCACCCCTCCACTTT. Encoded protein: CASSDWGNSPLHF.

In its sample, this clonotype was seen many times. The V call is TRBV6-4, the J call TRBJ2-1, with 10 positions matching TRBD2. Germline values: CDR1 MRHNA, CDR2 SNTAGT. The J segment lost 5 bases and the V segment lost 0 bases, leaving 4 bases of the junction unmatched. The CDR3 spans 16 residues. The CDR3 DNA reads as TGTGCCAGCAGTGACTCGGTTAGCGGGGGGAACAATGAGCAGTTCTTC. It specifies CASSDSVSGGNNEQFF.

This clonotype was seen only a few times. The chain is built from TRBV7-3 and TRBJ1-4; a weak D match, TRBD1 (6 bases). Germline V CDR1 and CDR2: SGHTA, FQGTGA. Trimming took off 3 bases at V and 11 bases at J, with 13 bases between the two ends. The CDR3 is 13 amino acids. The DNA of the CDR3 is TGTGCCAGCAGCTTCGGACCAGGGGAGAAACTGTTTTTT. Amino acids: CASSFGPGEKLFF.

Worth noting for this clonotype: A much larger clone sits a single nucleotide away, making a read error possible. CDR3: CASSIGGSIDEQFF. CDR3 DNA sequence: TGTGCCAGCAGTATAGGGGGCTCGATCGATGAGCAGTTCTTC. The chain combines TRBV6-6 with TRBJ2-1; 7 bases align to TRBD1. V shed 5 bases, J shed 8 bases, and the junction held 9 bases outside the gene matches. Germline-derived CDR1 and CDR2 are MNHNY and SVGAGI (reference sequence). The CDR3 has 14 amino acids.

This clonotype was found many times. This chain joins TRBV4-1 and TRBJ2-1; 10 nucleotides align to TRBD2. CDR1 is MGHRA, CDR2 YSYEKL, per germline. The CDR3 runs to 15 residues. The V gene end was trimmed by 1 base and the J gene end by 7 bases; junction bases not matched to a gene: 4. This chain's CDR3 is CASSQVGLATNEQFF. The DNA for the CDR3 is TGCGCCAGCAGCCAAGTGGGACTAGCGACTAATGAGCAGTTCTTC.

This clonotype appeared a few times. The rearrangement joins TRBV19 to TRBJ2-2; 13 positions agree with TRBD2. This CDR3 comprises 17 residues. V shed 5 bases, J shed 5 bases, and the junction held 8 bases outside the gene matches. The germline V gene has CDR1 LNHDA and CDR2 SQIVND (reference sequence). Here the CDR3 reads CASSPRGLAGVTGELFF. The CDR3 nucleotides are TGTGCCAGTAGTCCCCGAGGACTAGCGGGAGTAACCGGGGAGCTGTTTTTT. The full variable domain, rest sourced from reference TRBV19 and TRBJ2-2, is DGGITQSPKYLFRKEGQNVTLSCEQNLNHDAMYWYRQDPGQGLRLIYYSQIVNDFQKGDIAEGYSVSREKKESFPLTVTSAQKNPTAFYLCASSPRGLAGVTGELFFGEGSRLTVL.

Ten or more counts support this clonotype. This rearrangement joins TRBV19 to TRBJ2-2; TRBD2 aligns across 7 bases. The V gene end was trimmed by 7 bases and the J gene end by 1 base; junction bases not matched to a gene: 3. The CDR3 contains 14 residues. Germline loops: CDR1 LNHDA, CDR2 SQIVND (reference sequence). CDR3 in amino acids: CASNPSGNTGELFF. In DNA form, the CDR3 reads TGTGCCAGTAATCCTAGCGGGAACACCGGGGAGCTGTTTTTT. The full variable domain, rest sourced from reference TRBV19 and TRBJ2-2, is DGGITQSPKYLFRKEGQNVTLSCEQNLNHDAMYWYRQDPGQGLRLIYYSQIVNDFQKGDIAEGYSVSREKKESFPLTVTSAQKNPTAFYLCASNPSGNTGELFFGEGSRLTVL.

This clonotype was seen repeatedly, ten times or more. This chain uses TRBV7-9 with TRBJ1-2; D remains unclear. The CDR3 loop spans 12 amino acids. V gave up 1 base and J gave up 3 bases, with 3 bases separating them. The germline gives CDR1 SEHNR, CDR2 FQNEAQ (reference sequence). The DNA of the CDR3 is TGTGCCAGCAGCTTAGGGGACTATGGCTACACCTTC. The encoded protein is CASSLGDYGYTF.

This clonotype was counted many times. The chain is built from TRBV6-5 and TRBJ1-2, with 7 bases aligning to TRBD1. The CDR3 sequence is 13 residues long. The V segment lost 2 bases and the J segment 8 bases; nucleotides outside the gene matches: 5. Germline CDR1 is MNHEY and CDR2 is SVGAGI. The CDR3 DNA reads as TGTGCCAGCAGTTACAAGGGGGCGCTGGGCTACACCTTC. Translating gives CASSYKGALGYTF.

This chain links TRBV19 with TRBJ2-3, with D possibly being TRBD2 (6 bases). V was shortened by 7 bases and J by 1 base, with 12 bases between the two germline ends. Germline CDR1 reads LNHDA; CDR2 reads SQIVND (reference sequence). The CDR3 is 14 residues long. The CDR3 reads CASTAAGRTDTQYF. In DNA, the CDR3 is TGTGCCAGTACAGCGGCGGGACGCACAGATACGCAGTATTTT. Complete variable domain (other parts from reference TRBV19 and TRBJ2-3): DGGITQSPKYLFRKEGQNVTLSCEQNLNHDAMYWYRQDPGQGLRLIYYSQIVNDFQKGDIAEGYSVSREKKESFPLTVTSAQKNPTAFYLCASTAAGRTDTQYFGPGTRLTVL.

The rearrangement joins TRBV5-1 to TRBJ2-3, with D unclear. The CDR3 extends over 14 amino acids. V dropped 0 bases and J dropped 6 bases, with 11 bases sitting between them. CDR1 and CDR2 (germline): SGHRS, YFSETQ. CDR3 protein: CASSLGQETDTQYF. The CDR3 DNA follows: TGCGCCAGCAGCTTGGGGCAGGAAACCGATACGCAGTATTTT. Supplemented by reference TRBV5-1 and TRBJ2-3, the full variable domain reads KAGVTQTPRYLIKTRGQQVTLSCSPISGHRSVSWYQQTPGQGLQFLFEYFSETQRNKGNFPGRFSGRQFSNSRSEMNVSTLELGDSALYLCASSLGQETDTQYFGPGTRLTVL.

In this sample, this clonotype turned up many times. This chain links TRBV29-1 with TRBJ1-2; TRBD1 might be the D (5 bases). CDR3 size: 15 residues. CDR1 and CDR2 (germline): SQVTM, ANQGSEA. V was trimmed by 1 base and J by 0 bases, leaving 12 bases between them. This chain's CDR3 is CSVEGWTDTNYGYTF. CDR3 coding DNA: TGCAGCGTTGAAGGTTGGACGGACACTAACTATGGCTACACCTTC.

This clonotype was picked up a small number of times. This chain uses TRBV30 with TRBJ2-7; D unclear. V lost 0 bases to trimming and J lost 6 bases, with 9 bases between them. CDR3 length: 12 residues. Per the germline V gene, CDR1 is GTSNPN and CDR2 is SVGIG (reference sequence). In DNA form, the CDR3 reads TGTGCCTGGAGTGTAGGGCTAACCGAGCAGTACTTC. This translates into CAWSVGLTEQYF.

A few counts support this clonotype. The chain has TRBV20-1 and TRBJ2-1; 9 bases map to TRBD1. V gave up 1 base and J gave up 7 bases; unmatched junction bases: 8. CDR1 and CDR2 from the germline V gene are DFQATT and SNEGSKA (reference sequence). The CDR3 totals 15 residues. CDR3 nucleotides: TGCAGTGCTAGAGGCGGGACCGGACAGGGGAATGAGCAGTTCTTC. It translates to CSARGGTGQGNEQFF.

CDR3 region: CSAREVGLAGGHEQFF. CDR3 sequence (DNA): TGCAGTGCTAGAGAAGTAGGGCTAGCCGGAGGGCATGAGCAGTTCTTC. The rearrangement joins TRBV20-1 to TRBJ2-1; possibly TRBD2 for D (6 bases). Germline values: CDR1 DFQATT, CDR2 SNEGSKA (reference sequence). This CDR3 has 16 residues. Trimming pared 0 bases from V and 8 bases from J, leaving 20 bases between.

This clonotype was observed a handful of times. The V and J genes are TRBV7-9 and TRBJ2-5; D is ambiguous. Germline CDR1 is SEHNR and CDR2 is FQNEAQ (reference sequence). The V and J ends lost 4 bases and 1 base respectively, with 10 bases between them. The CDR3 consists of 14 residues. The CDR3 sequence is CASSSNLFQETQYF. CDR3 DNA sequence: TGTGCCAGCAGCTCTAATCTGTTCCAAGAGACCCAGTACTTC.

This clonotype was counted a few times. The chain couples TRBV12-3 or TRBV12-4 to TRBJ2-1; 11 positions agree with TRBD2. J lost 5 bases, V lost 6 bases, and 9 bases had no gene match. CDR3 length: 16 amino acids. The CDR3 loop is CASSIPLAGGDNEQFF. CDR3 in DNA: TGTGCCAGCAGCATCCCCCTAGCGGGAGGCGACAATGAGCAGTTCTTC.